A selection of T cell receptor beta chains follows, all from one sample in a study of T cells after yellow fever vaccination. TCRdb re-derived calls from the 5' RACE reads in MiXCR, one entry per CDR3 protein. The data show some 240,000 distinct CDR3 sequences, about 5.2% seen once. This sample comprised CD4+ T cells sorted from PBMCs, obtained on the day of the yellow fever booster vaccination. The receptors were sampled from a man between 18 and 29 years old who received the YFV17D yellow fever vaccine. The CDR3 runs from the conserved cysteine through the conserved F or W. Fields, in order: CDR3 length, V gene, CDR3 protein.

15 TRBV9 CASNRQGDGNQPQHF
15 TRBV12-3/TRBV12-4 CASSFGTSKPNEQFF
13 TRBV5-5 CASRLGGEDTQYF
13 TRBV19 CASSVFSNQPQHF
17 TRBV3-1 CASSQAWPGSPAHEQYF
14 TRBV4-1 CASSQEPLGTEAFF
15 TRBV2 CASSRTGTGNQPQHF
17 TRBV10-3 CAISESGAFATNEKLFF
17 TRBV7-9 CASSLGPRGYGNEKLFF
16 TRBV6-5 CASSYSRPDIGDEQFF
16 TRBV20-1 CSAVGLAGGLADTQYF
13 TRBV4-3 CASSQVGFGELFF
12 TRBV15 CATRGGGETQYF
17 TRBV21-1 CASSPGAGGLYQETQYF